The rows below give T cell receptor beta chains drawn from one sample of a study of cytomegalovirus exposure and HLA in healthy donors. The protocol was immunoSEQ multiplex PCR, while the TCRdb copy is restricted to in-frame clones and leaves out a portion. The sample includes around 230,000 clones, approximately 86% seen only once; the top ten take around 1.2%. Sequenced material: PBMCs. These receptor sequences come from a woman in her twenties or thirties in good health and CMV-seropositive. The CDR3 runs from the conserved cysteine through the conserved F or W. Fields, in order: D gene, CDR3 length, V gene, J gene, clone size, CDR3 DNA, CDR3 protein. D genes are given only for firm matches. The listing skips clone size in some rows; elsewhere it reads once, few, many or a size class.

>.|15|TRBV4-1|TRBJ1-5|.
TGCGCCAGCAGCCGGCTGGCCTTAAGTAATCAGCCCCAGCATTTT
CASSRLALSNQPQHF
>.|13|TRBV7-9|TRBJ2-7|.
TGTGCCAGCAGCCCAGGACGGGAATACGAGCAGTACTTC
CASSPGREYEQYF
>TRBD1|15|TRBV30|TRBJ1-1|.
TGTGCCTGGAGTGTAAAGGGGGCCACGAACACTGAAGCTTTCTTT
CAWSVKGATNTEAFF
>.|15|TRBV18|TRBJ1-1|.
TGTGCCAGCTCACCACACGAACAGGCAGGCCAAGAAGCTTTCTTT
CASSPHEQAGQEAFF
>.|14|TRBV7-9|TRBJ2-7|.
TGTGCCAGCAGCTTGCTACAGGCCTCCTACGAGCAGTACTTC
CASSLLQASYEQYF
>.|13|TRBV6-5|TRBJ1-2|.
TGTGCCAGCAGCCCCGGGAGGGTTCATGGCTACACCTTC
CASSPGRVHGYTF
>.|17|TRBV30|TRBJ2-2|.
TGTGCCTGGAGTGTAGAGAGGTGGACAATGAACACCGGGGAGCTGTTTTTT
CAWSVERWTMNTGELFF
>.|13|TRBV30|TRBJ1-1|.
TGTGCCTGGGCGCGCCAGGCGAACGCTGAAGCTTTCTTT
CAWARQANAEAFF
>.|13|TRBV18|TRBJ2-5|once
TGTGCCAGCTCCCCGGACAGTTTGGAGACCCAGTACTTC
CASSPDSLETQYF
>.|13|TRBV27|TRBJ2-5|.
TGTGCCAGCAGTCCGAGATTTCAAGAGACCCAGTACTTC
CASSPRFQETQYF
>.|14|TRBV28|TRBJ1-5|.
TGTGCCAGCAGTTTAATAGGGGACAATCAGCCCCAGCATTTT
CASSLIGDNQPQHF
>TRBD2|18|TRBV9|TRBJ2-2|.
TGTGCCAGCAGCCCCCGGGGGGCGGGAGGCCCAAACACCGGGGAGCTGTTTTTT
CASSPRGAGGPNTGELFF
>TRBD2|17|TRBV5-5|TRBJ2-3|once
TGTGCCAGCAGCTTGGCTGGACTAGCGGGAGTTTCAGATACGCAGTATTTT
CASSLAGLAGVSDTQYF
>.|14|TRBV7-2|TRBJ2-1|.
TGTGCCAGCAGCCTGAGATTATTCTACAATGAGCAGTTCTTC
CASSLRLFYNEQFF
>TRBD2|14|TRBV30|TRBJ2-3|.
TGTGCCTGGAACCTAGCGGGAGCCACAGATACGCAGTATTTT
CAWNLAGATDTQYF
>TRBD2|16|TRBV9|TRBJ2-2|.
TGTGCCAGCAGCGTAGGACCGGGAGGGAACACCGGGGAGCTGTTTTTT
CASSVGPGGNTGELFF
>TRBD1|11|TRBV19|TRBJ1-1|.
TGTGCCAGTGGGGACAGTATAGAAGCTTTCTTT
CASGDSIEAFF
>.|13|TRBV2|TRBJ1-1|.
TGTGCCAGCAGTGCGGAGGGAGCCACTGAAGCTTTCTTT
CASSAEGATEAFF
>.|17|TRBV4-2|TRBJ1-4|.
TGTGCCAGCAGCCAAGAAACGGGACGCGGGAGCCTCGTGAAACTGTTTTTT
CASSQETGRGSLVKLFF
>.|15|TRBV5-1|TRBJ1-2|.
TGCGCCAGCAGCTCAGGAGGTGGGGGCCCTTATGGCTACACCTTC
CASSSGGGGPYGYTF
>TRBD2|14|TRBV19|TRBJ2-7|few
TGTGCCAGTAGTTATGCCCTAGCGGGATACGAGCAGTACTTC
CASSYALAGYEQYF
>.|13|TRBV15|TRBJ2-1|.
TGTGCCACCAGCAGAGATTTGGCACGGAGGGAGTTCTTC
CATSRDLARREFF
>.|15|TRBV5-6|TRBJ1-1|.
TGTGCCAGCAGCTTGGTTGGCCGGGGGAACACTGAAGCTTTCTTT
CASSLVGRGNTEAFF
>TRBD2|16|TRBV28|TRBJ2-1|.
TGTGCCAGCAGTTATCAAGCGGGAGGGCCAATCGATGAGCAGTTCTTC
CASSYQAGGPIDEQFF
>.|15|TRBV5-8|TRBJ1-5|.
TGTGCCAGCGAAAGGGACACCTATAGCAATCAGCCCCAGCATTTT
CASERDTYSNQPQHF
>.|14|TRBV6-6|TRBJ2-7|.
TGTGCCAGCAGCATAGCGGCCGGACCCTACGAGCAGTACTTC
CASSIAAGPYEQYF
>TRBD2|14|TRBV11-2|TRBJ2-1|.
TGTGCCAGCAGCTCCGGCCCGCGGGAGGGGCAGCAGTTCTTC
CASSSGPREGQQFF
>.|18|TRBV5-1|TRBJ1-3|.
TGCGCCAGCAGCTTGGGACTTAGGCAGACCTTCTCTGGAAACACCATATATTTT
CASSLGLRQTFSGNTIYF
>.|15|TRBV7-9|TRBJ2-3|.
TGTGCCAGCAGCCCCCACCTCAGGGTCCCAGATACGCAGTATTTT
CASSPHLRVPDTQYF
>TRBD2|14|TRBV30|TRBJ2-7|.
TGTGCCTGGCGGACTAGCGGGAGTTCCTACGAGCAGTACTTC
CAWRTSGSSYEQYF
>.|11|TRBV27|TRBJ1-4|.
TGTGCCAGCAGGGCGGGGGAAAAACTGTTTTTT
CASRAGEKLFF
>.|14|TRBV5-1|TRBJ2-1|.
TGCGCCAGCACCCTGAGAGGGAGCCTTGATGAGCAGTTCTTC
CASTLRGSLDEQFF
>TRBD1|12|TRBV27|TRBJ1-2|.
TGTGCCAGCAGCCCAGGGGGAGACGGCTACACCTTC
CASSPGGDGYTF
>.|14|TRBV5-1|TRBJ1-1|.
TGCGCCACGAGCAGTGGGGCAGGGAACACTGAAGCTTTCTTT
CATSSGAGNTEAFF
>.|12|TRBV27|TRBJ2-1|.
TGTGCCAGCAGTTTAGGGCCGAATGAGCAGTTCTTC
CASSLGPNEQFF
>TRBD2|14|TRBV27|TRBJ2-7|.
TGTGCCAGCAGTATTGGACTAGCGGGGAACGAGCAGTACTTC
CASSIGLAGNEQYF
>.|11|TRBV20-1|TRBJ2-1|.
TGCAGTGCTATCGGTTTAAATGAGCAGTTCTTC
CSAIGLNEQFF